A selection of T cell receptor beta chains follows, all from one sample in a study of regulatory T cells in long-lasting Graves disease. One entry per CDR3 protein, called by TCRdb with MiXCR from the multiplex PCR reads. The data hold roughly 530,000 distinct CDR3 sequences, with 15% to 20% observed a single time. The sample also formed part of further work on T cells in Graves' hyperthyroidism and ophthalmopathy.

The material was peripheral blood mononuclear cells (PBMCs), obtained at new diagnosis, from a patient treated with antithyroid drugs. These receptors all stem from a middle-aged woman with Graves disease. CDR3s include the opening cysteine and the closing phenylalanine or tryptophan. A D gene is named only where the DNA matches it firmly. Size values are once, few and many counts, or a class for expanded clones, and some rows have none.

size: .
V: TRBV6-1
length: 11
J: TRBJ1-2
D: .
DNA: TGTGCCAGCAGAAGAGCCTATGGCTACACCTTC
CDR3: CASRRAYGYTF

size: many
V: TRBV11-2
length: 16
J: TRBJ2-5
D: .
DNA: TGTGCCAGCAGCTTAGGGGCGGGACCCCCACAAGAGACCCAGTACTTC
CDR3: CASSLGAGPPQETQYF

size: few
V: TRBV12-3/TRBV12-4
length: 12
J: TRBJ1-3
D: .
DNA: TGTGCCAGCAGTTCGCGCCGAAACACCATATATTTT
CDR3: CASSSRRNTIYF

size: many
V: TRBV7-3
length: 14
J: TRBJ2-7
D: TRBD1
DNA: TGTGCCAGCAGCTTAGACAGGGGGTCTTACGAGCAGTACTTC
CDR3: CASSLDRGSYEQYF

size: many
V: TRBV30
length: 12
J: TRBJ1-2
D: .
DNA: TGTGCCTGGGGGAGGTACAGCGTGCGCTACACCTTC
CDR3: CAWGRYSVRYTF

size: few
V: TRBV6-2/TRBV6-3
length: 13
J: TRBJ2-3
D: .
DNA: TGTGCCAGCAGTTACTCCAGGCGGGATACGCAGTATTTT
CDR3: CASSYSRRDTQYF

size: .
V: TRBV19
length: 16
J: TRBJ1-5
D: TRBD1
DNA: TGTGCCAGTAGTCCGAAGGACAGGGGACCTTATCAGCCCCAGCATTTT
CDR3: CASSPKDRGPYQPQHF

size: few
V: TRBV6-1
length: 15
J: TRBJ1-2
D: .
DNA: TGTGCCAGCAGTACCTTGGACAGTTCTAACTATGGCTACACCTTC
CDR3: CASSTLDSSNYGYTF

size: many
V: TRBV2
length: 15
J: TRBJ1-2
D: TRBD1
DNA: TGTGCCAGCAGTCTCAAAACGACAGGGGGTCGTGGCTACACCTTC
CDR3: CASSLKTTGGRGYTF

size: few
V: TRBV19
length: 14
J: TRBJ2-3
D: .
DNA: TGTGCCAGTAGTATGGGAGGAATGGCGGATACGCAGTATTTT
CDR3: CASSMGGMADTQYF

size: few
V: TRBV7-9
length: 14
J: TRBJ1-6
D: .
DNA: TGTGCCAGCAGCTCGTTAGACAGCTCTTCACCCCTCCACTTT
CDR3: CASSSLDSSSPLHF

size: .
V: TRBV19
length: 16
J: TRBJ2-7
D: .
DNA: TGTGCCAGTAGTTCGGGACTTGCAGCTCTCTCCTACGAGCAGTACTTC
CDR3: CASSSGLAALSYEQYF

size: many
V: TRBV6-1
length: 14
J: TRBJ1-1
D: .
DNA: TGTGCCAGCAGAGCGTCCGGAGGGGAGACTGAAGCTTTCTTT
CDR3: CASRASGGETEAFF

size: many
V: TRBV7-2
length: 14
J: TRBJ2-7
D: TRBD1
DNA: TGTGCCAGCAGCGTCGCACAGGGGGTAAGCGAGCAGTACTTC
CDR3: CASSVAQGVSEQYF

size: many
V: TRBV30
length: 14
J: TRBJ2-3
D: .
DNA: TGTGCCTGGAGTGTAGGAGGAATCACAGATACGCAGTATTTT
CDR3: CAWSVGGITDTQYF

size: many
V: TRBV6-1
length: 12
J: TRBJ1-1
D: TRBD1
DNA: TGTGCCAGCAGACCCGGACAGGGCGGAGCTTTCTTT
CDR3: CASRPGQGGAFF